These 12 T cell receptor beta chains came from one sample sequenced in a study of cytomegalovirus exposure and HLA in healthy donors. The protocol was immunoSEQ multiplex PCR, while the TCRdb copy is restricted to in-frame clones and leaves out a portion. The repertoire holds around 60,000 clones, with about 91% as singletons. The material sequenced was PBMCs. The receptors were gathered from a woman aged 18-29 years in good health and CMV-seronegative.

The chain couples TRBV9 to TRBJ2-1; D is perhaps TRBD2 (6 bases). The germline V gene encodes CDR1 SGDLS and CDR2 YYNGEE. The CDR3 length is 15 residues. V was pared by 0 bases and J by 6 bases, with 13 bases between. The CDR3 DNA is TGTGCCAGCAGCGTAGTTGCGGGGAACCGCAATGAGCAGTTCTTC. Its translation: CASSVVAGNRNEQFF.

The V gene is TRBV7-2, the J gene TRBJ2-3, with TRBD2 as a possible D gene (5 bases). Germline-derived CDR1 and CDR2 are SGHTA and FQGNSA. This CDR3 region has 15 residues. V was pared by 0 bases and J by 5 bases, with 12 bases between. CDR3 in DNA: TGTGCCAGCAGCTTAGCGTCATCCGGAGGAGATACGCAGTATTTT. It specifies CASSLASSGGDTQYF.

This chain joins TRBV29-1 and TRBJ1-1; TRBD1 agrees at 7 bases. The CDR3 spans 11 residues. J lost 11 bases, V lost 8 bases, and 11 bases had no gene match. Germline values: CDR1 SQVTM, CDR2 ANQGSEA. The CDR3 region is CSSGDSVEAFF. In DNA, the CDR3 is TGCAGCTCTGGGGACAGTGTGGAGGCTTTCTTT. Full variable domain (outside the CDR3, taken from reference TRBV29-1 and TRBJ1-1): SAVISQKPSRDICQRGTSLTIQCQVDSQVTMMFWYRQQPGQSLTLIATANQGSEATYESGFVIDKFPISRPNLTFSTLTVSNMSPEDSSIYLCSSGDSVEAFFGQGTRLTVV.

The J gene is TRBJ2-1, the V gene TRBV28; 13 bases map to TRBD2. The CDR3 totals 15 residues. The junction had 2 bases not matched to a gene; V was cut back by 4 bases and J by 5 bases. Germline loops: CDR1 MDHEN, CDR2 SYDVKM. CDR3 sequence (DNA): TGTGCCAGCAGTTGGGGACTAGCGGGAAACAATGAGCAGTTCTTC. It codes for CASSWGLAGNNEQFF.

This rearrangement joins TRBV11-3 to TRBJ1-1; weak D call: TRBD1 (6 bases). CDR1 and CDR2 from the germline V gene are SGHNT and YENEEA. This CDR3 is built from 13 residues. Trimming removed 4 bases from V and 5 bases from J, with 11 bases in between. As DNA, the CDR3 is TGTGCCAGCAGCTATTACCAGGGGACTGAAGCTTTCTTT. This encodes CASSYYQGTEAFF.

This clone was found a few times. The genes are TRBV2 and TRBJ1-5; perhaps TRBD1 as D (5 bases). The CDR3 runs to 14 residues. Looked up from germline, CDR1 is SNHLY and CDR2 is FYNNEI. V lost 1 base and J 7 bases, leaving 11 bases between the germline ends. The CDR3 sequence is CASSEDRGGQPQHF. In nucleotides, the CDR3 is TGTGCCAGCAGTGAAGATAGGGGTGGGCAGCCCCAGCATTTT. The whole variable domain, remainder taken from reference TRBV2 and TRBJ1-5, is EPEVTQTPSHQVTQMGQEVILRCVPISNHLYFYWYRQILGQKVEFLVSFYNNEISEKSEIFDDQFSVERPDGSNFTLKIRSTKLEDSAMYFCASSEDRGGQPQHFGDGTRLSIL.

The V and J genes are TRBV28 and TRBJ1-2; weak D call: TRBD1 (5 bases). Germline CDR1 and CDR2: MDHEN and SYDVKM. The V and J ends lost 6 bases and 2 bases respectively, with 22 bases between them. The CDR3 extends over 17 amino acids. The CDR3 here is CASSRSPSEGMNYGYTF. The CDR3 nucleotides are TGTGCCAGCAGCCGAAGTCCCTCGGAGGGGATGAACTATGGCTACACCTTC.

This chain joins TRBV2 and TRBJ1-1, with TRBD1 as a possible D gene (5 bases). V lost 10 bases, J lost 4 bases, and 16 bases lay in between. The CDR3 extends over 13 amino acids. From germline, CDR1 is SNHLY and CDR2 FYNNEI. The chain's CDR3 is CATRWGVGTEAFF. CDR3 bases: TGTGCCACCCGGTGGGGGGTCGGCACTGAAGCTTTCTTT.

The chain links TRBV6-1 to TRBJ2-7; perhaps TRBD2 as D (6 bases). Trimming removed 6 bases from V and 4 bases from J, with 13 bases in between. The germline V gene has CDR1 MNHNS and CDR2 SASEGT. The CDR3 is made up of 13 amino acids. The CDR3 protein is CASRGGGEYEQYF. The CDR3 nucleotides read TGTGCCAGCAGGGGGGGTGGGGAGTACGAGCAGTACTTC.

The V and J genes are TRBV9 and TRBJ2-5, with D possibly TRBD2 on 5 matching bases. Germline V gene lookup returns CDR1 SGDLS and CDR2 YYNGEE. Deletions cut 3 bases from V and 3 bases from J, with 9 bases between. The CDR3 loop spans 13 amino acids. The DNA for the CDR3 is TGTGCCAGCAGCGAGGACTGGGAAGAGACCCAGTACTTC. Encoded protein: CASSEDWEETQYF.

The chain couples TRBV7-6 to TRBJ2-3; 14 bases agree with TRBD2. V was clipped by 5 bases and J by 0 bases; unmatched bases: 10. From germline, CDR1 is SGHVS and CDR2 FNYEAQ. The CDR3 is 19 amino acids. The CDR3 region is CASSPGLTSGRGSTDTQYF. Here the CDR3 DNA reads TGTGCCAGCAGCCCCGGATTGACTAGCGGGAGGGGGAGCACAGATACGCAGTATTTT.

This chain joins TRBV4-1 and TRBJ2-7, with 10 bases lining up with TRBD1. The germline V gene has CDR1 MGHRA and CDR2 YSYEKL. The V gene end was trimmed by 4 bases and the J gene end by 4 bases; junction bases not matched to a gene: 7. The CDR3 is 15 amino acids. This chain's CDR3 is CASSLDDRGPYEQYF. CDR3 nucleotide sequence: TGCGCCAGCAGCCTCGATGACAGGGGGCCGTACGAGCAGTACTTC.